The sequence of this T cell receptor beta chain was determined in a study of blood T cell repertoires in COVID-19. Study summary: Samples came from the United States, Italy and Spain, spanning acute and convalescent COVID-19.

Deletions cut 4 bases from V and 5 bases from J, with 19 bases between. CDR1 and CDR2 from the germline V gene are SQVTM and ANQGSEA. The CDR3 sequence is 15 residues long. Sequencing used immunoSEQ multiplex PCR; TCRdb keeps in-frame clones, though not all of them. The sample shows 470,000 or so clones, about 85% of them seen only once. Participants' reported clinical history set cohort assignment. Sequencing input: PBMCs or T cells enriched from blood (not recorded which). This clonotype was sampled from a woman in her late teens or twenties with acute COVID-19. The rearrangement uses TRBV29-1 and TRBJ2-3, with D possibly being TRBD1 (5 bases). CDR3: CSVVEQRGIRDTQYF. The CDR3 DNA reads TGCAGCGTTGTGGAGCAAAGGGGAATCAGAGATACGCAGTATTTT.